These 4 T cell receptor beta chains were all obtained from the same sample, sequenced in a study of cytomegalovirus exposure and HLA in healthy donors (dated by TCRdb to about 2017). Libraries were built with the immunoSEQ multiplex PCR assay. The multiplex PCR relied on a mix of 60 forward primers for TCR Vbeta segments and 13 reverse primers for TCR Jbeta segments. As stored in TCRdb, this immuneACCESS dataset retains in-frame rearrangements with V and J assigned. A fraction of the clones does not appear; measured against another copy, unresolved V genes explain less than half of the discrepancy, and the remainder lacks a known reason. For this sample there are some 150,000 clones; 82% appear just once. Clones ranked in the top ten supply approximately 8.1% of the sample. The sample comprised PBMCs. Receptors originate from a woman in her forties or fifties in good health and CMV-seropositive.

The genes are TRBV30 and TRBJ2-3; 9 bases map to TRBD2. V lost 2 bases to trimming and J lost 1 base; unmatched junction nucleotides: 4. Germline assignment: CDR1 GTSNPN and CDR2 SVGIG (reference sequence). CDR3 length: 15 amino acids. CDR3 amino acids: CAWSRRLAGTDTQYF. The CDR3 DNA sequence: TGTGCCTGGAGTCGAAGACTAGCGGGCACAGATACGCAGTATTTT.

This clone was picked up a small number of times. V gene TRBV2 combines with J gene TRBJ2-7, with D possibly being TRBD2 (5 bases). This CDR3 contains 14 residues. With 4 bases removed from V and 7 bases from J, the gap between germline ends came to 17 bases. Germline CDR1 is SNHLY and CDR2 is FYNNEI. The CDR3 spells CASSGRPVFGEQYF. Here the CDR3 DNA reads TGTGCCAGCAGTGGGAGGCCGGTGTTCGGGGAGCAGTACTTC.

The chain carries TRBV27 and TRBJ1-2; D ambiguous. Trimming took off 10 bases at V and 8 bases at J, with 17 bases between the two ends. Germline V lookup: CDR1 MNHEY, CDR2 SMNVEV (reference sequence). This CDR3 contains 12 residues. CDR3 loop: CATTAAGGGYTF. In DNA, the CDR3 is TGTGCCACTACCGCGGCGGGCGGGGGCTACACCTTC.

The rearrangement joins TRBV6-6 to TRBJ2-7, with D possibly being TRBD2 (6 bases). Trimming cost V 0 bases and J 4 bases, with 10 bases left between them. CDR1 is MNHNY and CDR2 is SVGAGI in the germline V gene (reference sequence). The length of the CDR3 is 14 residues. CDR3 bases: TGTGCCAGCAGTTACTCAGTTAGCGGATACGAGCAGTACTTC. Protein: CASSYSVSGYEQYF.